The 15 T cell receptor beta chains below come from one sample, sequenced in a study of T cell changes during pregnancy in multiple sclerosis. TCRdb keeps only in-frame clones here, not all; method: immunoSEQ multiplex PCR. Of 30,000 to 45,000 clones listed, around nine tenths are singletons. The sample here was CD4+ T cells from peripheral blood mononuclear cells, taken in the third trimester of pregnancy. The origin of the receptors is a female donor with multiple sclerosis, enrolled in a pregnancy study.

The chain has TRBV14 and TRBJ2-3, with 11 bases lining up with TRBD2. V dropped 4 bases and J dropped 2; count of bases not matched to a gene: 11. Germline CDR1 is SGHDN and CDR2 is FVKESK. This CDR3 region has 18 residues. The CDR3 is CASSRGTSGVTFTDTQYF. The CDR3, as DNA: TGTGCCAGCAGCCGAGGGACTAGCGGAGTTACTTTCACAGATACGCAGTATTTT.

This sequence joins TRBV2 and TRBJ2-1; possibly TRBD2 for D (6 bases). V lost 1 base, J lost 12 bases, and 13 bases lay in between. CDR1 is SNHLY, CDR2 FYNNEI, per germline. There are 13 residues in the CDR3. The CDR3 spells CASSEEPRGRQFF. CDR3 coding DNA: TGTGCCAGCAGTGAAGAGCCCCGGGGGAGGCAGTTCTTC. The whole variable domain, remainder taken from reference TRBV2 and TRBJ2-1, is EPEVTQTPSHQVTQMGQEVILRCVPISNHLYFYWYRQILGQKVEFLVSFYNNEISEKSEIFDDQFSVERPDGSNFTLKIRSTKLEDSAMYFCASSEEPRGRQFFGPGTRLTVL.

The V call is TRBV7-2, the J call TRBJ2-1, with 13 bases matching TRBD2. CDR1 and CDR2 (germline): SGHTA, FQGNSA. This CDR3 has 16 residues. Unmatched junction bases numbered 6, after V lost 2 bases and J lost 8 bases. CDR3 nucleotide sequence: TGTGCCAGCAGCTTACTTACTAGCGGGAGGGCCCATGAGCAGTTCTTC. The encoded protein is CASSLLTSGRAHEQFF. The full variable domain, rest sourced from reference TRBV7-2 and TRBJ2-1, is GAGVSQSPSNKVTEKGKDVELRCDPISGHTALYWYRQSLGQGLEFLIYFQGNSAPDKSGLPSDRFSAERTGGSVSTLTIQRTQQEDSAVYLCASSLLTSGRAHEQFFGPGTRLTVL.

The rearrangement joins TRBV2 to TRBJ2-1; 8 bases are shared with TRBD2. J gave up 2 bases and V 7 bases, and 7 bases lay outside the gene matches. The CDR3 spans 15 residues. Germline lookup yields CDR1 SNHLY and CDR2 FYNNEI. The CDR3 here is CASNPGGVAYNEQFF. Written as DNA, the CDR3 is TGTGCCAGCAACCCCGGGGGGGTGGCCTACAATGAGCAGTTCTTC.

This clone came up once. The rearrangement uses TRBV7-2 and TRBJ1-3; D is unresolved. CDR1 and CDR2 from the germline V gene are SGHTA and FQGNSA. This CDR3 is built from 18 residues. Trimming shortened V by 3 bases and J by 0 bases, and 18 bases separated the two germline ends. CDR3 sequence (DNA): TGTGCCAGCAGCTTTCCCGGGATGGGCGGCAGCTCTGGAAACACCATATATTTT. Translated, it gives CASSFPGMGGSSGNTIYF.

This chain uses TRBV4-3 with TRBJ1-5, with D perhaps matching TRBD1 (5 bases). Deletions cut 4 bases from V and 4 bases from J, with 20 bases between. Germline V gene lookup returns CDR1 LGHNA and CDR2 YSLEER. The CDR3 runs 17 residues. The CDR3 region is CASSPSWGKGGNQPQHF. In DNA, the CDR3 is TGCGCCAGCAGCCCATCATGGGGGAAAGGAGGGAATCAGCCCCAGCATTTT.

The sample holds a few counts of this clone. This chain links TRBV19 with TRBJ1-5, with 8 bases that match TRBD1. From germline, CDR1 is LNHDA and CDR2 SQIVND (reference sequence). The CDR3 length is 15 residues. The ends lost 4 bases at V and 7 bases at J; junction bases unmatched: 9. CDR3 DNA: TGTGCCAGTAGTAACCAAAGACAGGGGATCCAGCCCCAGCATTTT. Translated: CASSNQRQGIQPQHF. Variable domain in full (rest from reference TRBV19 and TRBJ1-5): DGGITQSPKYLFRKEGQNVTLSCEQNLNHDAMYWYRQDPGQGLRLIYYSQIVNDFQKGDIAEGYSVSREKKESFPLTVTSAQKNPTAFYLCASSNQRQGIQPQHFGDGTRLSIL.

This chain uses TRBV28 with TRBJ2-7, with a tentative D call TRBD2 (5 bases). Looked up from germline, CDR1 is MDHEN and CDR2 is SYDVKM. Trimming stripped 5 bases from V and 4 bases from J, with 15 bases between. This CDR3 has 14 amino acids. Here the CDR3 reads CASSITSPAYEQYF. CDR3 nucleotides: TGTGCCAGCAGTATAACTAGTCCGGCGTACGAGCAGTACTTC.

The chain carries TRBV27 and TRBJ2-7, with D perhaps TRBD1 (5 bases). Germline loops: CDR1 MNHEY, CDR2 SMNVEV (reference sequence). Trimming stripped 4 bases from V and 4 bases from J, with 11 bases between. CDR3 length: 13 amino acids. The CDR3 reads CASSYDDRYEQYF. The CDR3 DNA is TGTGCCAGCAGTTACGATGACAGATACGAGCAGTACTTC.

The chain carries TRBV5-4 and TRBJ2-3; possibly TRBD2 for D (7 bases). CDR1 and CDR2 from the germline V gene are SGHNT and YYREEE (reference sequence). The CDR3 runs to 16 residues. V lost 3 bases to trimming and J lost 1 base, with 15 bases between them. CDR3 nucleotide sequence: TGTGCCAGCAGCTCGGCGGGAGCAGGGGGCACAGATACGCAGTATTTT. It translates to CASSSAGAGGTDTQYF.

The genes are TRBV6-5 and TRBJ2-7; 14 bases line up with TRBD2. CDR3 length: 16 amino acids. The germline CDR1 and CDR2 sequences are MNHEY and SVGAGI. V shed 2 bases, J shed 6 bases, and the junction held 6 bases outside the gene matches. CDR3 protein: CASSYGGTSGRGEQYF. CDR3 DNA: TGTGCCAGCAGTTACGGGGGGACTAGCGGGAGAGGCGAGCAGTACTTC.

This clone was seen only once. V gene TRBV7-9 combines with J gene TRBJ2-7; 9 bases are shared with TRBD2. Germline-derived CDR1 and CDR2 are SEHNR and FQNEAQ (reference sequence). The V segment lost 3 bases and the J segment 5 bases; nucleotides outside the gene matches: 8. The CDR3 loop spans 15 amino acids. In DNA form, the CDR3 reads TGTGCCAGCAGCTTCCTTAGCGGGAGTCCCAACGAGCAGTACTTC. Translating gives CASSFLSGSPNEQYF.

The table lists this clone with a count of one. V is TRBV7-2 and J is TRBJ1-2; 9 nucleotides line up with TRBD1. Germline trimming cut 1 base from V and 8 bases from J; bases unmatched to any gene: 5. CDR3 size: 14 residues. The germline gives CDR1 SGHTA, CDR2 FQGNSA. The CDR3 is CASSLGTGVGGYTF. Written as DNA, the CDR3 is TGTGCCAGCAGCTTAGGGACAGGGGTCGGGGGCTACACCTTC.

Notes on this clone: Other DNA sequences in this specimen translate into the identical CDR3. The rearrangement joins TRBV4-1 to TRBJ2-7; weak D call: TRBD1 (5 bases). V shed 1 base and J shed 7 bases, with 8 bases lying between them. The CDR3 spans 12 residues. Germline V gives CDR1 MGHRA, CDR2 YSYEKL. The CDR3 here is CASSQGGLEQYF. Here the CDR3 DNA reads TGCGCCAGCAGCCAAGGGGGCCTAGAGCAGTACTTC.

This sequence joins TRBV5-4 and TRBJ2-3; D is possibly TRBD1 (7 bases). V dropped 4 bases and J dropped 0 bases, with 12 bases sitting between them. The CDR3 sequence is 15 residues long. The V gene's germline CDR1 is SGHNT and CDR2 YYREEE (reference sequence). CDR3 loop: CASSRQGGSTDTQYF. Here the CDR3 DNA reads TGTGCCAGCAGCCGACAGGGAGGAAGCACAGATACGCAGTATTTT. Together with reference TRBV5-4 and TRBJ2-3, the CDR3 gives the full variable domain: ETGVTQSPTHLIKTRGQQVTLRCSSQSGHNTVSWYQQALGQGPQFIFQYYREEENGRGNFPPRFSGLQFPNYSSELNVNALELDDSALYLCASSRQGGSTDTQYFGPGTRLTVL.